This T cell receptor (beta chain) derives from a study of beta chain features in type 1 diabetes. Points from the study as a whole: All four CD4+ subsets of Type 1 diabetes patients contained TCRB CDR3s that were moderately but significantly shorter.

With regard to this clone: What it binds is not known.

Of the isolated RNA, all was reverse transcribed, and so the sequenced material was expressed TCRB transcripts. Using immunoSEQ multiplex PCR, the repertoire was profiled, and TCRdb retains in-frame clones only, with some absent. The sample contains about 45,000 clones, 65% to 70% of which appear only once. The germline V gene encodes CDR1 MNHEY and CDR2 SMNVEV (reference sequence). Trimming took off 3 bases at V and 2 bases at J, with 11 bases between the two ends. CDR3 size: 14 residues. The sequence derives from a woman between 18 and 29 years old with type 1 diabetes. Sequenced input: Tregs from blood. V gene TRBV27 combines with J gene TRBJ2-7; D gene uncertain. The CDR3 region is CASSLRGGAYEQYF. CDR3 DNA sequence: TGTGCCAGCAGTTTGCGTGGTGGAGCCTACGAGCAGTACTTC.